The 10 T cell receptor beta chains in this list originate from one sample, sequenced in a study of T-cell reconstitution after alpha-beta-depleted transplantation in children. The TCRbeta library was prepared with unique molecular identifiers. Using its own MiXCR run on the PCR reads, TCRdb lists one record per CDR3 protein. The table has 490,000 or so distinct CDR3 sequences, roughly an eighth seen once. The source material was PBMCs from the stem cell graft donor, sampled from the stem cell graft. These receptor sequences come from a human donor who donated a stem cell graft to a child with combined immunodeficiency.

This clonotype was counted only a few times. J is TRBJ2-1 and V is TRBV20-1; 11 bases align to TRBD2. The V and J ends lost 0 bases and 10 bases, in that order; junction bases with no gene match: 8. Germline assignment: CDR1 DFQATT and CDR2 SNEGSKA (reference sequence). CDR3 length: 15 residues. The CDR3 nucleotides are TGCAGTGCTAGAGATCGTACTAGCGGGAGAAACGAGCAGTTCTTC. Translation: CSARDRTSGRNEQFF.

The chain combines TRBV7-9 with TRBJ2-7; TRBD1 matches at 8 bases. The V gene's germline CDR1 is SEHNR and CDR2 FQNEAQ (reference sequence). There are 14 residues in the CDR3. The V and J ends lost 1 base and 5 bases, in that order; junction bases with no gene match: 4. The chain's CDR3 is CASSLGGQAHEQYF. The CDR3 DNA reads as TGTGCCAGCAGCTTAGGGGGACAGGCCCACGAGCAGTACTTC.

J is TRBJ2-3 and V is TRBV12-3 or TRBV12-4; D is uncertain. This CDR3 is 14 amino acids long. V lost 6 bases, J lost 2 bases, and 12 bases lay in between. This CDR3 reads CASSHTPYTDTQYF. CDR3 bases: TGTGCCAGCAGCCACACACCATACACAGATACGCAGTATTTT.

This clonotype was seen many times. The chain combines TRBV24-1 with TRBJ2-1; D uncertain. The CDR3 is 11 residues long. The V gene's germline CDR1 is KGHDR and CDR2 SFDVKD. With 0 bases removed from V and 10 bases from J, the gap between germline ends came to 3 bases. The DNA of the CDR3 is TGTGCCACCAGTGATTTGGAGGAGCAGTTCTTC. It encodes CATSDLEEQFF.

This clonotype turned up a few times. The CDR3 loop is CSAGLVQTQYF. For the CDR3, the DNA is TGCAGTGCCGGACTAGTACAGACCCAGTACTTC. The chain combines TRBV20-1 with TRBJ2-5, with TRBD2 matching over 7 bases. This CDR3 spans 11 amino acids. J lost 6 bases, V lost 6 bases, and 4 bases had no gene match. Germline-derived CDR1 and CDR2 are DFQATT and SNEGSKA (reference sequence).

This clonotype was recorded at least ten times. The chain links TRBV12-3 or TRBV12-4 to TRBJ2-3, with TRBD2 matching 9 bases. Trimming removed 7 bases from V and 4 bases from J; junction bases left unmatched: 15. The CDR3 totals 17 residues. CDR3 amino acids: CASTGSAGTSSSDTQYF. The DNA for the CDR3 is TGTGCCAGCACCGGGAGTGCTGGGACTAGCAGTTCAGATACGCAGTATTTT.

This clonotype was seen only a few times. This sequence joins TRBV5-6 and TRBJ2-3, with D tentatively TRBD1 or TRBD2 (5 bases each). The V end lost 5 bases, the J end lost 2 bases, and 15 bases lay between the germline ends. The CDR3 length is 15 residues. Germline assignment: CDR1 SGHDT and CDR2 YYEEEE. The CDR3 DNA reads as TGTGCCAGCAGGGGAGTAGGACATAACACAGATACGCAGTATTTT. Its translation: CASRGVGHNTDTQYF. Full variable domain (outside the CDR3, taken from reference TRBV5-6 and TRBJ2-3): DAGVTQSPTHLIKTRGQQVTLRCSPKSGHDTVSWYQQALGQGPQFIFQYYEEEERQRGNFPDRFSGHQFPNYSSELNVNALLLGDSALYLCASRGVGHNTDTQYFGPGTRLTVL.

J is TRBJ1-3 and V is TRBV15; no clear D gene. Trimming stripped 0 bases from V and 4 bases from J, with 19 bases between. The CDR3 is 18 amino acids. Germline V gives CDR1 LNHNV, CDR2 YYDKDF (reference sequence). The CDR3 region has the DNA TGTGCCACCAGCAGAGATCTATTTGAGGGATATAGCGGAAACACCATATATTTT. Its translation: CATSRDLFEGYSGNTIYF.

There are many counts of this clonotype. The V and J genes are TRBV9 and TRBJ2-1; 8 bases are a match to TRBD2. The CDR3 contains 13 residues. Germline values: CDR1 SGDLS, CDR2 YYNGEE. V lost 5 bases, J lost 10 bases, and 8 bases stayed unmatched. This CDR3 is CASSAGGAQEQFF. In DNA form, the CDR3 reads TGTGCCAGCAGTGCCGGGGGGGCACAGGAGCAGTTCTTC.

This clonotype was observed a handful of times. V and J are TRBV30 and TRBJ2-2, with TRBD1 matching 11 bases. V dropped 4 bases and J dropped 5; count of bases not matched to a gene: 3. This CDR3 has 14 amino acids. Per the germline V gene, CDR1 is GTSNPN and CDR2 is SVGIG (reference sequence). In nucleotides, the CDR3 is TGTGCCTGGAAGGGACAGGGGGTGACCGGGGAGCTGTTTTTT. It codes for CAWKGQGVTGELFF.